This TCR beta chain was identified in a study of read filtering for tumor transcriptome and immune sequencing. The CDR3 has 13 amino acids. J was trimmed by 3 bases and V by 3 bases; bases with no gene match: 1. The germline V gene has CDR1 DFQATT and CDR2 SNEGSKA (reference sequence). Molecular barcoded adaptors covering alpha/delta and beta/gamma chains were used on approximately 400 ng RNA. From the reads, TCRdb called clonotypes with MiXCR, one entry per CDR3 protein. The sample has 5,000 to 6,000 distinct CDR3 sequences; 20% are singletons. This clonotype was counted ten times or more. A read error may explain this, as a much larger clone is one base away.

The source of this sequence is a donor over 35 with multiple myeloma. Sequenced input: a population of CD138-negative cells sorted from bone marrow. The chain links TRBV20-1 to TRBJ2-2; 7 bases line up with TRBD1. The CDR3 spells CSASGTDTGELFF. The CDR3 DNA sequence: TGCAGTGCTAGCGGGACAGACACCGGGGAGCTGTTTTTT.